This T cell receptor (beta chain) was retrieved from a study of cytomegalovirus exposure and HLA in healthy donors. Study background: The approximately 120 million unique TCR beta sequences, from approximately 170 million T cells, were found by an earlier analysis. Most donors, 81% of several hundred genotyped, fell in the Caucasian-associated ancestry cluster. Findings of the study overall: Among the CMV-associated chains, three were confirmed in vitro as specific for CMV antigens. The authors later found HLA-associated TCR beta chains more clonally expanded than equally common others.

In regard to this clone: What it binds is not known.

Primers: 60 Vbeta forward and 13 Jbeta reverse. Clones were read by immunoSEQ multiplex PCR, and TCRdb kept only the in-frame ones, dropping some. The sample data list 180,000 or so clones. Germline V CDR1 and CDR2: SGDLS, YYNGEE. V lost 2 bases, J lost 0 bases, and 9 bases lay in between. CDR3 size: 14 residues. Sequencing used PBMCs. The sequence was obtained from a boy under 18 in good health and CMV-seronegative. The chain links TRBV9 to TRBJ2-7; D uncertain. The CDR3 sequence: CASSVGFPSYEQYF. For the CDR3, the DNA is TGTGCCAGCAGCGTCGGGTTCCCCTCCTACGAGCAGTACTTC.